These 5 T cell receptor beta chains share one sample of origin, sequenced in a study of response to subunit inactivated influenza vaccine. MiXCR was run by TCRdb on the RT-PCR reads, yielding one entry per CDR3 protein. The table shows over 750,000 distinct CDR3 sequences, with around 21% occurring only once. This specimen was PBMCs from blood, taken more than 4 days after vaccination. These receptors came from a man between 45 and 60 years old who received an inactivated influenza vaccine.

V gene TRBV28 combines with J gene TRBJ2-5; 7 nucleotides align to TRBD2. The CDR3 consists of 15 residues. The V segment lost 5 bases and the J segment 0 bases; nucleotides outside the gene matches: 6. The germline gives CDR1 MDHEN, CDR2 SYDVKM. The DNA for the CDR3 is TGTGCCAGCAGTCCGGGACTAACGTACCAAGAGACCCAGTACTTC. It codes for CASSPGLTYQETQYF. The full variable domain, in which reference TRBV28 and TRBJ2-5 provide the parts outside the CDR3, is DVKVTQSSRYLVKRTGEKVFLECVQDMDHENMFWYRQDPGLGLRLIYFSYDVKMKEKGDIPEGYSVSREKKERFSLILESASTNQTSMYLCASSPGLTYQETQYFGPGTRLLVL.

This clonotype has more than one count but fewer than ten. V is TRBV6-6 and J is TRBJ1-4; 9 nucleotides align to TRBD1. The germline gives CDR1 MNHNY, CDR2 SVGAGI (reference sequence). The length of the CDR3 is 13 residues. J gave up 8 bases and V 11 bases, and 9 bases lay outside the gene matches. This chain's CDR3 is CAAEGQGHEKLFF. As DNA, the CDR3 is TGTGCCGCCGAAGGACAGGGGCACGAAAAACTGTTTTTT.

The chain's CDR3 is CASSPDFGGVHTQYF. CDR3 DNA: TGTGCCAGCAGCCCGGACTTCGGGGGAGTCCATACGCAGTATTTT. The rearrangement joins TRBV12-3 or TRBV12-4 to TRBJ2-3; perhaps TRBD2 as D (6 bases). The CDR3 has 15 residues. V lost 6 bases and J lost 7, with 20 bases in between.

This clonotype was found a few times. This chain links TRBV9 with TRBJ2-1; either TRBD1 or TRBD2 may supply D (6 bases each). The germline V gene has CDR1 SGDLS and CDR2 YYNGEE. V lost 0 bases and J lost 8, with 18 bases in between. The CDR3 has 16 amino acids. In DNA form, the CDR3 reads TGTGCCAGCAGCGTAGTTGGGGGGCCCTTCCGGGATGAGCAGTTCTTC. As protein: CASSVVGGPFRDEQFF.

This chain links TRBV28 with TRBJ2-7; TRBD1 agrees at 9 bases. The germline V gene has CDR1 MDHEN and CDR2 SYDVKM. V dropped 6 bases and J dropped 6; count of bases not matched to a gene: 9. The CDR3 contains 14 residues. The CDR3: CASRDPGQGSEQYF. CDR3 nucleotide sequence: TGTGCCAGCAGAGATCCGGGACAGGGTTCCGAGCAGTACTTC. Filled out from reference TRBV28 and TRBJ2-7, the complete variable domain reads DVKVTQSSRYLVKRTGEKVFLECVQDMDHENMFWYRQDPGLGLRLIYFSYDVKMKEKGDIPEGYSVSREKKERFSLILESASTNQTSMYLCASRDPGQGSEQYFGPGTRLTVT.